The 32 T cell receptor beta chains below were found in one sample sequenced in a study of cytomegalovirus exposure and HLA in healthy donors. 13 Jbeta primers and 60 Vbeta primers were used for the PCR. Generated by immunoSEQ multiplex PCR, the TCRdb table keeps only in-frame clones and is missing some. The data contain 200,000 or so clones, 80% to 90% of them singletons. The sequencing input was PBMCs. These receptors were taken from a man aged 25-40 years in good health and CMV-seronegative.

In the case of this clone: The junction departs from germline at one end; a sequencing error may be responsible. The chain couples TRBV7-9 to TRBJ2-1; 16 bases line up with TRBD2. The CDR3 totals 18 residues. Germline CDR1 and CDR2: SEHNR and FQNEAQ (reference sequence). This chain's CDR3 is CSSRAGLAGGNFYNEQFF. The CDR3 coding sequence is TGTTCCAGCCGCGCGGGACTAGCGGGGGGGAACTTTTACAATGAGCAGTTCTTC.

The V and J genes are TRBV5-1 and TRBJ2-5; TRBD1 aligns across 7 bases. CDR1 is SGHRS and CDR2 is YFSETQ in the germline V gene. Trimming took 4 bases from V and 5 from J; bases not matched to a gene: 11. The CDR3 has 15 residues. CDR3 sequence reads: CASSMGNRGWETQYF. CDR3 DNA sequence: TGCGCCAGCAGCATGGGCAACAGGGGCTGGGAGACCCAGTACTTC.

In this sample, this clone turned up a few times. The chain joins TRBV6-5 to TRBJ2-7; TRBD2 is a possible D gene (6 bases). Trimming pared 5 bases from V and 0 bases from J, leaving 11 bases between. Germline V lookup: CDR1 MNHEY, CDR2 SVGAGI. The CDR3 is made up of 14 amino acids. Written as DNA, the CDR3 is TGTGCCAGCAGTCCGCGGGGATCCTCCTACGAGCAGTACTTC. This gives the protein CASSPRGSSYEQYF.

The gene calls are TRBV6-1 and TRBJ2-7, with TRBD2 matching 10 bases. Germline V gene sequence: CDR1 MNHNS, CDR2 SASEGT. V lost 0 bases, J lost 2 bases, and 4 bases stayed unmatched. The CDR3 has 16 amino acids. The CDR3 DNA reads TGTGCCAGCAGTGAAGCCACTAGCGGGGCGGCCTACGAGCAGTACTTC. Protein sequence: CASSEATSGAAYEQYF.

The genes are TRBV7-9 and TRBJ2-5; the D gene is possibly TRBD1 (6 bases). The assigned J gene may be wrong: the sequence end matches TRBJ2-7 better. This CDR3 has 16 residues. Per the germline V gene, CDR1 is SEHNR and CDR2 is FQNEAQ (reference sequence). CDR3 amino acids: CASSSTPGDKFYEQYF. The CDR3 DNA reads as TGTGCCAGCAGCTCCACCCCAGGGGACAAATTCTACGAGCAGTACTTC.

This clone appeared once. V usage is TRBV10-3 and J usage is TRBJ2-7, with D maybe TRBD1 (6 bases). With 6 bases removed from V and 9 bases from J, the gap between germline ends came to 15 bases. The germline V gene has CDR1 ENHRY and CDR2 SYGVKD. This CDR3 spans 12 amino acids. Here the CDR3 DNA reads TGTGCCATCAGCAGCAGGCGAGGGGGGCAGTACTTC. Amino acids: CAISSRRGGQYF.

The chain employs TRBV7-9 and TRBJ1-2; D gene unclear. Germline lookup yields CDR1 SEHNR and CDR2 FQNEAQ (reference sequence). This CDR3 has 12 amino acids. Trimming took off 5 bases at V and 4 bases at J, with 8 bases between the two ends. The CDR3 loop reads CASSGGSYGYTF. CDR3 DNA sequence: TGTGCCAGCAGCGGCGGGAGCTATGGCTACACCTTC.

The J gene is TRBJ1-1, the V gene TRBV6-5, with TRBD1 as a possible D gene (5 bases). V lost 7 bases and J lost 3, with 12 bases in between. The V gene's germline CDR1 is MNHEY and CDR2 SVGAGI. This CDR3 has 13 amino acids. In nucleotides, the CDR3 is TGTGCCAGCACGGGGGGTGGGGACACTGAAGCTTTCTTT. This translates into CASTGGGDTEAFF.

The chain couples TRBV7-2 to TRBJ2-1; the match to TRBD1 covers 7 bases. After removal of 6 bases from V and 8 bases from J, the junction contained 10 bases not matched to a gene. The CDR3 is 14 residues long. Germline loops: CDR1 SGHTA, CDR2 FQGNSA. The CDR3 nucleotides read TGTGCCAGCAGTTTTAGACAGGGTGACGATGAGCAGTTCTTC. Translated, it gives CASSFRQGDDEQFF.

The DNA of the CDR3 is TGTGCCAGCAGCTTAGAGAGGGGGCGTTCCTACGAGCAGTACTTC. Its protein product is CASSLERGRSYEQYF. The chain has TRBV7-2 and TRBJ2-7; 7 bases are a match to TRBD1. This CDR3 has 15 amino acids. V was pared by 1 base and J by 1 base, with 4 bases of the junction left unmatched. Per germline, CDR1 SGHTA and CDR2 FQGNSA.

CDR3 nucleotides: TGTGCCAGCAGTGAAAGGAGCGGGGGCACCCCGGGGGGCTACACCTTC. Protein product: CASSERSGGTPGGYTF. The chain has TRBV25-1 and TRBJ1-2; D possibly corresponds to TRBD1 (6 bases). The length of the CDR3 is 16 residues. CDR1 and CDR2 from the germline V gene are MGHDK and SYGVNS. V lost 2 bases and J 8 bases, leaving 21 bases between the germline ends.

The genes are TRBV4-1 and TRBJ1-1, with D maybe TRBD1 (5 bases). The ends were cut back, 4 bases at V and 2 bases at J, with 11 bases in the middle. Looked up from germline, CDR1 is MGHRA and CDR2 is YSYEKL. The CDR3 totals 14 residues. In nucleotides, the CDR3 is TGCGCCAGCAGCCCACAGGTCGGAAACACTGAAGCTTTCTTT. This translates into CASSPQVGNTEAFF.

V usage is TRBV28 and J usage is TRBJ2-3; possibly TRBD2 for D (5 bases). CDR3 length equals 15 residues. V lost 6 bases to trimming and J lost 1 base, with 14 bases between them. CDR1 and CDR2 from the germline V gene are MDHEN and SYDVKM. The CDR3 region is CASSPKGVGTDTQYF. The CDR3 nucleotides are TGTGCCAGCAGCCCGAAGGGAGTGGGCACAGATACGCAGTATTTT.

Concerning this clone itself: Relative to the germline gene, one junction end is altered; a read error may explain this. This rearrangement joins TRBV4-3 to TRBJ1-1; 7 positions agree with TRBD1. The germline V gene has CDR1 LGHNA and CDR2 YSLEER. This CDR3 is built from 14 residues. This CDR3 is CASSHGTANAEAFF. The CDR3, as DNA: TGCGCCAGCAGCCACGGGACAGCGAACGCTGAAGCTTTCTTT.

This clone was seen a handful of times. The V and J genes are TRBV11-1 and TRBJ2-1; 9 bases fit TRBD1. The V gene end was trimmed by 5 bases and the J gene end by 6 bases; junction bases not matched to a gene: 11. CDR3 length: 16 residues. Germline CDR1 is SGHAT and CDR2 is FQDESV (reference sequence). CDR3 sequence: CASSTTTQDRGNEQFF. For the CDR3, the DNA is TGTGCCAGCAGCACAACGACCCAGGACAGGGGCAATGAGCAGTTCTTC.

The sample holds one count of this clone. V usage is TRBV4-2 and J usage is TRBJ2-5; D possibly corresponds to TRBD1 (6 bases). CDR3 length: 16 amino acids. CDR1 and CDR2 (germline): LGHNA, YNFKEQ. V gave up 4 bases and J gave up 1 base, with 16 bases separating them. CDR3 protein: CASSLALWDTQETQYF. The CDR3 bases are TGTGCCAGCAGCCTCGCACTCTGGGACACCCAAGAGACCCAGTACTTC.

The rearrangement links TRBV2 to TRBJ2-5; D not resolved. This CDR3 is built from 13 residues. The germline V gene has CDR1 SNHLY and CDR2 FYNNEI. Trimming pared 3 bases from V and 5 bases from J, leaving 10 bases between. The DNA for the CDR3 is TGTGCCAGCAGTGAGTCACGGGTTGAGACCCAGTACTTC. Protein: CASSESRVETQYF.

This chain links TRBV6-6 with TRBJ1-1, with a tentative D call TRBD1 (6 bases). V dropped 5 bases and J dropped 5 bases, with 15 bases sitting between them. This CDR3 has 14 residues. From germline, CDR1 is MNHNY and CDR2 SVGAGI (reference sequence). The CDR3 coding sequence is TGTGCCAGCAGTCTACAGGGTAGCTGGACTGAAGCTTTCTTT. Its translation: CASSLQGSWTEAFF.

The chain links TRBV5-1 to TRBJ1-1; D not certain. Trimming pared 5 bases from V and 0 bases from J, leaving 8 bases between. CDR3 length: 13 amino acids. Germline values: CDR1 SGHRS, CDR2 YFSETQ. The CDR3 here is CASRSDMNTEAFF. Here the CDR3 DNA reads TGCGCCAGCAGAAGTGACATGAACACTGAAGCTTTCTTT.

Only a few counts were recorded for this clone. This rearrangement joins TRBV25-1 to TRBJ2-2; maybe TRBD1 (5 bases). CDR1 and CDR2 (germline): MGHDK, SYGVNS. The CDR3 contains 14 residues. V was trimmed by 3 bases and J by 4 bases, leaving 9 bases between them. The CDR3 nucleotides are TGTGCCAGCAGTGAGCCAAGGGGCACCGGGGAGCTGTTTTTT. Amino acid sequence: CASSEPRGTGELFF.

The chain uses TRBV28 and TRBJ1-5; tentative D call: TRBD1 (5 bases). CDR1 and CDR2 (germline): MDHEN, SYDVKM. The V and J ends lost 6 bases and 9 bases respectively, with 15 bases between them. CDR3 length: 13 residues. CDR3: CASSPSGEGPQHF. CDR3 nucleotides: TGTGCCAGCAGCCCTTCGGGGGAAGGGCCCCAGCATTTT.

This rearrangement joins TRBV2 to TRBJ1-2, with D unclear. The CDR3 contains 13 residues. V lost 6 bases and J 4 bases, leaving 12 bases between the germline ends. Looked up from germline, CDR1 is SNHLY and CDR2 is FYNNEI. The CDR3 nucleotides read TGTGCCAGCAGGAATGCGGCTTTCTATGGCTACACCTTC. Translation: CASRNAAFYGYTF. The whole variable domain, remainder taken from reference TRBV2 and TRBJ1-2, is EPEVTQTPSHQVTQMGQEVILRCVPISNHLYFYWYRQILGQKVEFLVSFYNNEISEKSEIFDDQFSVERPDGSNFTLKIRSTKLEDSAMYFCASRNAAFYGYTFGSGTRLTVV.

The V and J genes are TRBV6-5 and TRBJ2-7; 10 bases map to TRBD2. J was trimmed by 5 bases and V by 6 bases; bases with no gene match: 10. The germline gives CDR1 MNHEY, CDR2 SVGAGI. The CDR3 loop spans 15 amino acids. In DNA, the CDR3 is TGTGCCAGCAGCGCCCTAGCGGGGGCTACCCACGAGCAGTACTTC. Translating gives CASSALAGATHEQYF.

The chain joins TRBV23-1 to TRBJ2-5; maybe TRBD1 (5 bases). The J call may be in error: the DNA end matches TRBJ2-7 better. TRBV23-1 is marked as an open reading frame, function uncertain. The CDR3 loop spans 15 amino acids. In DNA form, the CDR3 reads TGCGCCAGCAGTGCCCGGGCAGGGTCCTCATACGAGCAGTACTTC. It specifies CASSARAGSSYEQYF.

J is TRBJ2-3 and V is TRBV5-1; D not resolved. Trimming cost V 2 bases and J 6 bases, with 13 bases left between them. The CDR3 has 14 residues. Germline V lookup: CDR1 SGHRS, CDR2 YFSETQ. CDR3 bases: TGCGCCAGCAGCTTCCCCGGGTCAACTGATACGCAGTATTTT. Its translation is CASSFPGSTDTQYF.

The CDR3 region has the DNA TGCGCCAGCAGCTTCGGAGTGGGAGGGTACGAGCAGTACTTC. Its protein is CASSFGVGGYEQYF. This chain connects TRBV5-1 to TRBJ2-7; 7 bases are shared with TRBD2. The CDR3 is 14 residues long. Germline CDR1 is SGHRS and CDR2 is YFSETQ. V shed 2 bases, J shed 4 bases, and the junction held 6 bases outside the gene matches.

The chain joins TRBV5-1 to TRBJ2-7, with D perhaps TRBD2 (5 bases). The germline V gene encodes CDR1 SGHRS and CDR2 YFSETQ. Trimming took off 3 bases at V and 0 bases at J, with 13 bases between the two ends. The CDR3 has 15 residues. The CDR3 is CASSWGLRDSYEQYF. The CDR3, as DNA: TGCGCCAGCAGCTGGGGATTACGGGACTCCTACGAGCAGTACTTC.

This sequence joins TRBV4-3 and TRBJ2-5, with D tentatively TRBD1 (5 bases). The length of the CDR3 is 13 residues. V was shortened by 4 bases and J by 5 bases, with 11 bases between the two germline ends. CDR1 and CDR2 from the germline V gene are LGHNA and YSLEER. The CDR3 sequence is CASSPDTAETQYF. Written as DNA, the CDR3 is TGCGCCAGCAGCCCGGACACGGCGGAGACCCAGTACTTC.

This sequence joins TRBV6-5 and TRBJ2-5; no clear D gene. Judging by the DNA end, TRBJ2-7 fits better; the J call may be wrong. From germline, CDR1 is MNHEY and CDR2 SVGAGI. The CDR3 runs to 13 residues. CDR3: CASSPHISYEQYF. In DNA form, the CDR3 reads TGTGCCAGCAGCCCCCATATCTCCTACGAGCAGTACTTC.

This rearrangement joins TRBV5-1 to TRBJ1-6; 8 nucleotides align to TRBD1. This CDR3 is 15 amino acids long. Germline CDR1 reads SGHRS; CDR2 reads YFSETQ. The trim removed 0 bases at V and 10 bases at J, leaving 6 bases unmatched. CDR3: CASSLGTGSRSPLHF. As DNA, the CDR3 is TGCGCCAGCAGCTTGGGGACAGGGAGTCGGTCACCCCTCCACTTT.

In this sample, this clone turned up once. The V and J genes are TRBV10-2 and TRBJ2-7, with TRBD1 identical over 7 bases. Trimming removed 10 bases from V and 4 bases from J; junction bases left unmatched: 22. The CDR3 extends over 17 amino acids. Germline loops: CDR1 WSHSY, CDR2 SAAADI. CDR3 nucleotide sequence: TGCGCCAACCCGAACCCCAGGGGGACCTCAAGTTTGTACGAGCAGTACTTC. Protein product: CANPNPRGTSSLYEQYF.

The chain uses TRBV6-5 and TRBJ2-1; the D gene is possibly TRBD2 (5 bases). The CDR3 is made up of 14 amino acids. Deletions cut 4 bases from V and 7 bases from J, with 14 bases between. The germline V gene has CDR1 MNHEY and CDR2 SVGAGI. The CDR3 bases are TGTGCCAGCAGTTCCTGGAAAGAGGGAAATGAGCAGTTCTTC. Protein: CASSSWKEGNEQFF.